This T cell receptor beta chain was recorded in a study of blood T cells in healthy people across ages. Notes on the study in general: Per-million-T-cell TCR beta diversity fell roughly linearly with age.

With a J-beta primer mix and a sample-barcoded 5' primer, a second PCR ran roughly 6 to 12 cycles. TCRdb analysed the 5' RACE reads with MiXCR anew, one entry per CDR3 protein. The sample holds about 1 million distinct CDR3 sequences, almost 25% seen once. Every participating donor contributed 9.5 to 10 milliliters of peripheral blood through a draw. This clonotype was recorded a few times. The antigen remains undetermined. This same sample was also part of a study on T cells of mothers and their children. From that study: Each child gave 2.9 million or so TCR beta CDR3 reads (each mother, over 8.5 million).

The specimen was blood. The receptor was isolated from a girl aged 2 to 10 in good health.

CDR3 in amino acids: CASSVTGEEGYGYTF. The CDR3 nucleotides are TGTGCCAGCAGTGTGACAGGGGAGGAAGGCTATGGCTACACCTTC. The J gene is TRBJ1-2, the V gene TRBV27, with TRBD1 matching 8 bases. Looked up from germline, CDR1 is MNHEY and CDR2 is SMNVEV (reference sequence). V lost 5 bases, J lost 4 bases, and 9 bases stayed unmatched. CDR3 length: 15 amino acids.